Shown below are 15 T cell receptor beta chains from a single sample sequenced in a study of shared clonotypes between healthy human individuals. Produced via immunoSEQ multiplex PCR; TCRdb's table is partial and in-frame only. The sample contains 900,000 to 1,200,000 clones, about four fifths of which appear only once. The material sequenced was memory CD4+ T cells from PBMCs. Subset noted: CD45RA-negative fraction. The receptors derive from a man between 18 and 35 years old in good health. Some clones in this sample may be carry-over from other donors' samples.

The chain is built from TRBV2 and TRBJ2-5; D is unresolved. This CDR3 comprises 12 residues. Germline V CDR1 and CDR2: SNHLY, FYNNEI. V shed 7 bases and J shed 5 bases, with 11 bases lying between them. The DNA of the CDR3 is TGTGCCAGCACGGAAGGGTCCGAGACCCAGTACTTC. Protein: CASTEGSETQYF.

In the case of this clone: Within the sample, other DNA sequences also encode this same CDR3. This chain joins TRBV5-1 and TRBJ2-5; a possible D gene is TRBD2 (5 bases). With 0 bases removed from V and 5 bases from J, the gap between germline ends came to 11 bases. CDR1 is SGHRS, CDR2 YFSETQ, per germline. CDR3 length: 14 amino acids. In DNA form, the CDR3 reads TGCGCCAGCAGCTTGGTTTATCGGGGTGAGACCCAGTACTTC. It codes for CASSLVYRGETQYF.

The chain couples TRBV15 to TRBJ2-1; 8 positions match TRBD2. CDR3 length: 13 amino acids. J was trimmed by 14 bases and V by 0 bases; bases with no gene match: 6. In germline, CDR1 is LNHNV, CDR2 YYDKDF (reference sequence). For the CDR3, the DNA is TGTGCCACCAGCAGAGATCGTACGGGACTAGAGTTCTTC. This translates into CATSRDRTGLEFF. Supplemented by reference TRBV15 and TRBJ2-1, the full variable domain reads DAMVIQNPRYQVTQFGKPVTLSCSQTLNHNVMYWYQQKSSQAPKLLFHYYDKDFNNEADTPDNFQSRRPNTSFCFLDIRSPGLGDTAMYLCATSRDRTGLEFFGPGTRLTVL.

In its sample, this clone was seen once. The chain has TRBV7-9 and TRBJ2-1; weak D call: TRBD2 (6 bases). Per the germline V gene, CDR1 is SEHNR and CDR2 is FQNEAQ (reference sequence). Trimming left V 2 bases short and J 2 bases short, with 13 bases between. The CDR3 is 16 amino acids. The CDR3 DNA sequence: TGTGCCAGCAGCTTAAGGAGGGCCACTACCTACAATGAGCAGTTCTTC. Translating it yields CASSLRRATTYNEQFF.

This clone was counted only a few times. The CDR3 region is CATSRYGNTEAFF. CDR3 nucleotide sequence: TGTGCCACCAGCAGATACGGTAACACTGAAGCTTTCTTT. The rearrangement links TRBV15 to TRBJ1-1; D remains unclear. CDR3 size: 13 residues. The germline gives CDR1 LNHNV, CDR2 YYDKDF (reference sequence). Between the trimmed V and J ends, which lost 2 bases and 2 bases, there was a span of 6 bases.

The V call is TRBV9, the J call TRBJ2-1; D ambiguous. Germline V gene sequence: CDR1 SGDLS, CDR2 YYNGEE. The CDR3 has 13 residues. The V end lost 3 bases, the J end lost 5 bases, and 9 bases lay between the germline ends. For the CDR3, the DNA is TGTGCCAGCAGCGAAACCAACAACAATGAGCAGTTCTTC. Translating it yields CASSETNNNEQFF.

CDR3 bases: TGTGCCAGCAGGAAGAACAGGGGGCTAGGAGCTAACTATGGCTACACCTTC. The encoded protein is CASRKNRGLGANYGYTF. The chain carries TRBV5-8 and TRBJ1-2, with 9 bases lining up with TRBD1. V gave up 5 bases and J gave up 0 bases; unmatched junction bases: 11. Germline lookup yields CDR1 SGHTS and CDR2 YDEGEE. CDR3 size: 17 residues. Looking up the rest from reference TRBV5-8 and TRBJ1-2 gives the full variable domain: EAGVTQSPTHLIKTRGQQATLRCSPISGHTSVYWYQQALGLGLQFLLWYDEGEERNRGNFPPRFSGRQFPNYSSELNVNALELEDSALYLCASRKNRGLGANYGYTFGSGTRLTVV.

In this sample, this clone turned up a few times. As DNA, the CDR3 is TGTGCCAGCTCCTACCTCCAGGGCTATAGCAATCAGCCCCAGCATTTT. Protein product: CASSYLQGYSNQPQHF. The rearrangement joins TRBV2 to TRBJ1-5; perhaps TRBD1 as D (5 bases). Germline CDR1 SNHLY, CDR2 FYNNEI. The CDR3 contains 16 residues. Trimming took off 8 bases at V and 0 bases at J, with 17 bases between the two ends. The full variable domain, its missing parts supplied by reference TRBV2 and TRBJ1-5, is EPEVTQTPSHQVTQMGQEVILRCVPISNHLYFYWYRQILGQKVEFLVSFYNNEISEKSEIFDDQFSVERPDGSNFTLKIRSTKLEDSAMYFCASSYLQGYSNQPQHFGDGTRLSIL.

This chain uses TRBV11-2 with TRBJ2-1; weak D call: TRBD1 (6 bases). Trimming removed 6 bases at V and 7 bases at J, with 16 bases between. Per germline, CDR1 SGHAT and CDR2 FQNNGV. This CDR3 spans 14 amino acids. CDR3 nucleotides: TGTGCCAGCAGTTATAAAGGACAGATGAATGAGCAGTTCTTC. It yields the protein CASSYKGQMNEQFF.

This chain uses TRBV7-9 with TRBJ1-2, with a possible D match to TRBD1 (6 bases). Germline-derived CDR1 and CDR2 are SEHNR and FQNEAQ (reference sequence). The V gene lost 4 bases and the J gene lost 4 bases, with 16 bases spanning the gap. The CDR3 runs to 15 residues. CDR3 in amino acids: CASSSQGDKVYGYTF. The CDR3 bases are TGTGCCAGCAGCTCACAGGGCGATAAAGTCTATGGCTACACCTTC.

The chain links TRBV19 to TRBJ1-2; maybe TRBD1 (6 bases). The CDR3 runs to 12 residues. V shed 11 bases and J shed 5 bases, with 15 bases lying between them. Germline V gene sequence: CDR1 LNHDA, CDR2 SQIVND (reference sequence). Written as DNA, the CDR3 is TGTGCCGGACGAGGACAGCTGTATGGCTACACCTTC. Translating it yields CAGRGQLYGYTF.

The chain is built from TRBV25-1 and TRBJ2-3, with a possible D match to TRBD2 (5 bases). The CDR3 spans 14 residues. Between the trimmed V and J ends, which lost 4 bases and 4 bases, there was a span of 12 bases. Germline V gene lookup returns CDR1 MGHDK and CDR2 SYGVNS. CDR3 sequence reads: CASSVSGWADTQYF. The DNA of the CDR3 is TGTGCCAGCAGTGTGTCGGGATGGGCAGATACGCAGTATTTT. Complete variable domain (other parts from reference TRBV25-1 and TRBJ2-3): EADIYQTPRYLVIGTGKKITLECSQTMGHDKMYWYQQDPGMELHLIHYSYGVNSTEKGDLSSESTVSRIRTEHFPLTLESARPSHTSQYLCASSVSGWADTQYFGPGTRLTVL.

With regard to this clone: A far larger clone differs by one base, so this is likely a read error. Other DNA sequences in the sample encode the same CDR3. The V and J genes are TRBV7-3 and TRBJ1-1, with a tentative D call TRBD1 (6 bases). With 6 bases removed from V and 1 base from J, the gap between germline ends came to 9 bases. Germline V CDR1 and CDR2: SGHTA, FQGTGA. This CDR3 contains 13 residues. The CDR3 nucleotides read TGTGCCAGCAGTTTACAGGGGAACACTGAAGCTTTCTTT. It specifies CASSLQGNTEAFF.

DNA for the CDR3: TGTGCCAGCAGCTTGGCCGGAGCGAACCAAGAGACCCAGTACTTC. This gives the protein CASSLAGANQETQYF. The rearrangement uses TRBV5-4 and TRBJ2-5; D gene uncertain. The CDR3 covers 15 residues. The germline gives CDR1 SGHNT, CDR2 YYREEE (reference sequence). Trimming removed 0 bases at V and 0 bases at J, with 9 bases between.

The sample holds a few counts of this clone. This chain uses TRBV4-1 with TRBJ1-1; D not certain. Germline V gene lookup returns CDR1 MGHRA and CDR2 YSYEKL. The CDR3 totals 14 residues. V was cut by 0 bases and J by 1 base, with 6 bases left in between. The CDR3 loop is CASSQDFGNTEAFF. The CDR3 DNA is TGCGCCAGCAGCCAAGACTTCGGGAACACTGAAGCTTTCTTT.